This T cell receptor beta chain was captured in a study of T-cell memory formation after mild COVID-19. Across the whole study: Clusters of TCRs were largely donor specific. General observations from the study: Later expanders leaned CD4+, whereas clones that contracted between day 15 and 85 were balanced CD4/CD8.

This clonotype was seen repeatedly, ten times or more. Its cognate antigen is unknown. The CDR3 spans 14 residues. The germline CDR1 and CDR2 sequences are MNHNS and SASEGT. Trimming took 7 bases from V and 5 from J, leaving 17 bases between them. From the 5' RACE reads, TCRdb called clonotypes with MiXCR, one entry per CDR3 protein. This table has about 350,000 distinct CDR3 sequences, roughly 13% appearing once. What was sequenced was PBMCs or a T cell subset sorted from them (not recorded which). This chain connects TRBV6-1 to TRBJ2-5; D remains ambiguous. This clonotype was obtained from a man between 18 and 35 years old who had mild COVID-19 (a few samples of this study predate the infection). Cell type and time point are not known. This chain's CDR3 is CASITLPNGETQYF. The CDR3 DNA follows: TGTGCCAGCATTACTCTTCCCAACGGGGAGACCCAGTACTTC.